A selection of T cell receptor beta chains follows, all from one sample in a study of CD8 T cells in Susac syndrome. Using its own MiXCR run on the immunoSEQ multiplex PCR reads, TCRdb lists one record per CDR3 protein. Seen here are fewer than 250,000 distinct CDR3 sequences, roughly nine tenths observed once, and the top ten hold 0.1% to 0.15%. The sequencing sample was made of CD8+ T cells from PBMCs. The receptor source for this set is a human donor with multiple sclerosis. Both conserved end residues are part of each CDR3. The order of the fields is CDR3 protein, clone size, V gene, D gene, J gene. A D gene is named only where the DNA matches it firmly. Expanded clones get a size class; other rows say once, few or many, or leave the size out.

cdr3_aa: CASSWGPATGTGSPLHF
clone_size: -
v_call: TRBV7-2
d_call: TRBD1
j_call: TRBJ1-6

cdr3_aa: CASSVGGITNEKLFF
clone_size: -
v_call: TRBV9
d_call: -
j_call: TRBJ1-4

cdr3_aa: CASSQEEGAMNTEAFF
clone_size: -
v_call: TRBV4-3
d_call: TRBD1
j_call: TRBJ1-1

cdr3_aa: CASSPDRTNSYEQYF
clone_size: -
v_call: TRBV6-5
d_call: TRBD1
j_call: TRBJ2-7

cdr3_aa: CAWVPDRVIAEAFF
clone_size: -
v_call: TRBV30
d_call: TRBD1
j_call: TRBJ1-1

cdr3_aa: CASSPEVGYEQYF
clone_size: -
v_call: TRBV7-9
d_call: -
j_call: TRBJ2-7

cdr3_aa: CSARGLSYREGTEAFF
clone_size: -
v_call: TRBV20-1
d_call: -
j_call: TRBJ1-1

cdr3_aa: CSVALSDGPGDYNEQFF
clone_size: -
v_call: TRBV29-1
d_call: -
j_call: TRBJ2-1

cdr3_aa: CASSYTSGGSYEQYF
clone_size: -
v_call: TRBV6-6
d_call: TRBD1
j_call: TRBJ2-7

cdr3_aa: CASSEGAGPYEQYF
clone_size: -
v_call: TRBV13
d_call: TRBD1
j_call: TRBJ2-7

cdr3_aa: CASGYGQPFSTGELFF
clone_size: -
v_call: TRBV4-1
d_call: -
j_call: TRBJ2-2

cdr3_aa: CASSPGRNTEAFF
clone_size: -
v_call: TRBV19
d_call: -
j_call: TRBJ1-1

cdr3_aa: CASRLDISSYNEQFF
clone_size: -
v_call: TRBV5-1
d_call: -
j_call: TRBJ2-1

cdr3_aa: CASSSHPQGQETQYF
clone_size: -
v_call: TRBV5-6
d_call: -
j_call: TRBJ2-5

cdr3_aa: CASSLGSGPGDEQFF
clone_size: -
v_call: TRBV7-9
d_call: TRBD2
j_call: TRBJ2-1

cdr3_aa: CASSFRGTYNSPLHF
clone_size: -
v_call: TRBV5-6
d_call: TRBD1
j_call: TRBJ1-6

cdr3_aa: CAGRAGANVLTF
clone_size: -
v_call: TRBV7-9
d_call: -
j_call: TRBJ2-6

cdr3_aa: CAISGGGTTDTQYF
clone_size: -
v_call: TRBV10-3
d_call: TRBD2
j_call: TRBJ2-3

cdr3_aa: CASSQDLVGAGIPEAFF
clone_size: -
v_call: TRBV3-1
d_call: -
j_call: TRBJ1-1

cdr3_aa: CASSQVFTGELFF
clone_size: -
v_call: TRBV4-3
d_call: -
j_call: TRBJ2-2

cdr3_aa: CASSYTGGAGADTQYF
clone_size: -
v_call: TRBV6-6
d_call: TRBD1
j_call: TRBJ2-3

cdr3_aa: CASSSTSPQETQYF
clone_size: -
v_call: TRBV11-1
d_call: TRBD2
j_call: TRBJ2-5

cdr3_aa: CAIWSGSSYNEQFF
clone_size: -
v_call: TRBV28
d_call: -
j_call: TRBJ2-1

cdr3_aa: CASSLSREGEQYF
clone_size: -
v_call: TRBV7-7
d_call: TRBD2
j_call: TRBJ2-7

cdr3_aa: CASRRGDREAFF
clone_size: -
v_call: TRBV7-9
d_call: -
j_call: TRBJ1-1

cdr3_aa: CASSPGRYYEQYF
clone_size: once
v_call: TRBV7-6
d_call: -
j_call: TRBJ2-7

cdr3_aa: CASSSPGDHEQFF
clone_size: -
v_call: TRBV6-2/TRBV6-3
d_call: -
j_call: TRBJ2-1

cdr3_aa: CASSLATPLLADTQYF
clone_size: once
v_call: TRBV7-6
d_call: -
j_call: TRBJ2-3

cdr3_aa: CASSPDGASFYNEQFF
clone_size: -
v_call: TRBV11-1
d_call: -
j_call: TRBJ2-1

cdr3_aa: CASSPTGVGPINSPLHF
clone_size: -
v_call: TRBV19
d_call: TRBD1
j_call: TRBJ1-6

cdr3_aa: CASSMGQGWDTQYF
clone_size: -
v_call: TRBV7-9
d_call: TRBD1
j_call: TRBJ2-3

cdr3_aa: CASSIVPEDEQYF
clone_size: -
v_call: TRBV19
d_call: -
j_call: TRBJ2-7

cdr3_aa: CASSQRLAGIHQFF
clone_size: -
v_call: TRBV12-3/TRBV12-4
d_call: TRBD2
j_call: TRBJ2-1

cdr3_aa: CASSSTGLEGYTF
clone_size: -
v_call: TRBV5-4
d_call: -
j_call: TRBJ1-2

cdr3_aa: CAWGPREGWSYEQYF
clone_size: -
v_call: TRBV30
d_call: TRBD2
j_call: TRBJ2-7

cdr3_aa: CASSYSDEKLFF
clone_size: once
v_call: TRBV6-6
d_call: -
j_call: TRBJ1-4

cdr3_aa: CASLGQLRVSDTQYF
clone_size: -
v_call: TRBV27
d_call: -
j_call: TRBJ2-3

cdr3_aa: CSARDRRSGVYNEQFF
clone_size: once
v_call: TRBV20-1
d_call: -
j_call: TRBJ2-1

cdr3_aa: CASSLGGTAAGANVLTF
clone_size: -
v_call: TRBV11-3
d_call: TRBD1
j_call: TRBJ2-6

cdr3_aa: CASSLVLTGRYPYGYTF
clone_size: -
v_call: TRBV7-9
d_call: TRBD1
j_call: TRBJ1-2

cdr3_aa: CASRGAGNNQPQHF
clone_size: -
v_call: TRBV19
d_call: -
j_call: TRBJ1-5

cdr3_aa: CASSQTGSHQPQHF
clone_size: once
v_call: TRBV4-1
d_call: -
j_call: TRBJ1-5

cdr3_aa: CASNTGGRGQPQHF
clone_size: -
v_call: TRBV27
d_call: -
j_call: TRBJ1-5

cdr3_aa: CASSVDTGAGEKLFF
clone_size: -
v_call: TRBV9
d_call: TRBD1
j_call: TRBJ1-4

cdr3_aa: CASALAGATYNEQFF
clone_size: once
v_call: TRBV27
d_call: TRBD2
j_call: TRBJ2-1

cdr3_aa: CASSFGIPDTQYF
clone_size: -
v_call: TRBV27
d_call: -
j_call: TRBJ2-3

cdr3_aa: CASSFNPRGEQFF
clone_size: once
v_call: TRBV7-9
d_call: -
j_call: TRBJ2-1

cdr3_aa: CASSLGAGGTDTQYF
clone_size: -
v_call: TRBV7-9
d_call: -
j_call: TRBJ2-3